The 5 T cell receptor beta chains presented below share a single source sample, sequenced in a study of T cells after yellow fever vaccination. MiXCR, applied by TCRdb to the 5' RACE reads, yields one record per CDR3 protein. The sample shows under 550,000 distinct CDR3 sequences, just over 20% of them seen only once. Sequencing was performed on PBMCs, taken roughly 23 days after the first yellow fever vaccination. The receptors here all came from a man aged 18-30 years who received the YFV17D yellow fever vaccine.

The chain couples TRBV29-1 to TRBJ2-7; the D gene is possibly TRBD2 (5 bases). The CDR3 length is 13 residues. Germline CDR1 and CDR2: SQVTM and ANQGSEA. The CDR3 sequence is CSIRVPDSNEQYV. The CDR3 DNA reads as TGCAGCATCCGAGTCCCGGACTCCAACGAGCAGTACGTC.

The gene calls are TRBV5-4 and TRBJ2-7; weak D call: TRBD1 (5 bases). Germline-derived CDR1 and CDR2 are SGHNT and YYREEE (reference sequence). The CDR3 is 15 residues long. Trimming took off 4 bases at V and 1 base at J, with 15 bases between the two ends. In DNA, the CDR3 is TGTGCCAGCAGCCGAACCCCAGGGTTGTCCTACGAGCAGTACGTC. Protein: CASSRTPGLSYEQYV.

V is TRBV24-1 and J is TRBJ2-2, with TRBD1 matching 7 bases. V shed 4 bases, J shed 5 bases, and the junction held 3 bases outside the gene matches. Germline CDR1 KGHDR, CDR2 SFDVKD. The CDR3 has 14 amino acids. The CDR3 is CATSDHRGTGELFF. The CDR3 DNA reads TGTGCCACCAGTGACCACAGGGGAACCGGGGAGCTGTTTTTT.

The gene calls are TRBV6-2 or TRBV6-3 and TRBJ1-4; D gene uncertain. The CDR3 has 16 amino acids. The V end was cut by 6 bases, the J end by 0 bases, with 14 bases between. Per germline, CDR1 MNHEY and CDR2 SVGEGT. CDR3 sequence reads: CASSRFAGATNEKLFF. CDR3 nucleotides: TGTGCCAGCAGCCGCTTCGCCGGGGCAACTAATGAAAAACTGTTTTTT.

The rearrangement joins TRBV6-2 or TRBV6-3 to TRBJ2-7; 7 bases are shared with TRBD1. In germline, CDR1 is MNHEY, CDR2 SVGEGT. This CDR3 has 14 amino acids. Unmatched junction bases numbered 4, after V lost 5 bases and J lost 0 bases. CDR3 coding DNA: TGTGCCAGCAGTATGGGACAGAGCTCCTACGAGCAGTACTTC. Its protein is CASSMGQSSYEQYF.